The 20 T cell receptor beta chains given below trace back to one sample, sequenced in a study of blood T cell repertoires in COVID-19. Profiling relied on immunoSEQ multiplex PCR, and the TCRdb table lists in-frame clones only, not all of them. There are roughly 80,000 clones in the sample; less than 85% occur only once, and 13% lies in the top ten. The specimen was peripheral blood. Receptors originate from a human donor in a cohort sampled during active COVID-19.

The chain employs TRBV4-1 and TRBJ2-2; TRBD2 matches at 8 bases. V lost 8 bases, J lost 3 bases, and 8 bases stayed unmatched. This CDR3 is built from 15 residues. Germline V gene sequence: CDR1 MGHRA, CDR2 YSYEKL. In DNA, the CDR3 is TGCGCCAGCCGCCGGGGGGGTCGGGACACCGGGGAGCTGTTTTTT. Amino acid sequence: CASRRGGRDTGELFF.

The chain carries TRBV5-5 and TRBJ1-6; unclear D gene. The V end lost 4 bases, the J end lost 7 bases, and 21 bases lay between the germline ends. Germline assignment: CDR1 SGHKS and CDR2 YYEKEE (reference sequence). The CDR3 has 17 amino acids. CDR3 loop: CASSPEVLRVRNSPLHF. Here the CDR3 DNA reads TGTGCCAGCAGCCCGGAAGTTCTCAGAGTGAGGAATTCACCCCTCCACTTT. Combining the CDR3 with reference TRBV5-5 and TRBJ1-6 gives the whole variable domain DAGVTQSPTHLIKTRGQQVTLRCSPISGHKSVSWYQQVLGQGPQFIFQYYEKEERGRGNFPDRFSARQFPNYSSELNVNALLLGDSALYLCASSPEVLRVRNSPLHFGNGTRLTVT.

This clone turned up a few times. CDR3 sequence: CASRYSGGLDEQFF. The CDR3 DNA sequence: TGTGCCAGCAGATATAGCGGGGGGTTGGATGAGCAGTTCTTC. The chain combines TRBV27 with TRBJ2-1, with TRBD2 identical over 10 bases. V was pared by 6 bases and J by 8 bases, with 7 bases of the junction left unmatched. CDR3 length equals 14 residues. CDR1 MNHEY and CDR2 SMNVEV come from the germline V gene (reference sequence).

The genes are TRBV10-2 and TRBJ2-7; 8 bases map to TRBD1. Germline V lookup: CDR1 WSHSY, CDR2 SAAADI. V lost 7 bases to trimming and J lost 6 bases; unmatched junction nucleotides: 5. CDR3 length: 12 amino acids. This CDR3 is CASTGQGREQYF. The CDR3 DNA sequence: TGCGCCAGCACCGGACAGGGCCGCGAGCAGTACTTC.

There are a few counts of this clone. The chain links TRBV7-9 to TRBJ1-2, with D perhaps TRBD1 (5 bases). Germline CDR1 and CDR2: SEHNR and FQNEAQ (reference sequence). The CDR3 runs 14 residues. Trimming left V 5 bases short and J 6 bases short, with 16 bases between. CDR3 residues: CASSLGVREDGYTF. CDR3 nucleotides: TGTGCCAGCAGCCTAGGGGTCAGGGAGGATGGCTACACCTTC.

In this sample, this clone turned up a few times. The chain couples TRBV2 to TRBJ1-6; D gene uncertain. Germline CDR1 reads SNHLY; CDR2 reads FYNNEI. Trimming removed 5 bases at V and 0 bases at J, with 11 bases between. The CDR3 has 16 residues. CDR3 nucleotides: TGTGCCAGCAGTCCCGACACCATCTCCTATAATTCACCCCTCCACTTT. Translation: CASSPDTISYNSPLHF. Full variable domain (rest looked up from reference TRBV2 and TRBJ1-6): EPEVTQTPSHQVTQMGQEVILRCVPISNHLYFYWYRQILGQKVEFLVSFYNNEISEKSEIFDDQFSVERPDGSNFTLKIRSTKLEDSAMYFCASSPDTISYNSPLHFGNGTRLTVT.

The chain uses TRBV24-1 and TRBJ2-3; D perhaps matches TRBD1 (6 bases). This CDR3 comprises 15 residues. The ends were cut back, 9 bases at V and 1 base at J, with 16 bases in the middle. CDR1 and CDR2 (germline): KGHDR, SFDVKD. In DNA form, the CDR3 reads TGTGCCACCGCAGGAACAGGGATAGGCACAGATACGCAGTATTTT. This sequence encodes CATAGTGIGTDTQYF.

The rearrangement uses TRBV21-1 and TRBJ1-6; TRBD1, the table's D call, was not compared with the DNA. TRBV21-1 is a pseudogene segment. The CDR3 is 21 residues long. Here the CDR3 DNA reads TGTGCCAGCAGCAAAGGTCTCCTGGGGACATTCCTGAGCTCCTATAATTCACCCCTCCACTTT. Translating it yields CASSKGLLGTFLSSYNSPLHF.

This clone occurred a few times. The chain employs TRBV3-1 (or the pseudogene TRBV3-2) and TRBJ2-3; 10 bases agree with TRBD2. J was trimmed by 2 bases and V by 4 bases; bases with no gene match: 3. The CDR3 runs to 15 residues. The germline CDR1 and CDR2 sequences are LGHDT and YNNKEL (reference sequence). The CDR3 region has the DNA TGTGCCAGCAGCCTCACTAGCGGGAACACAGATACGCAGTATTTT. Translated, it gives CASSLTSGNTDTQYF.

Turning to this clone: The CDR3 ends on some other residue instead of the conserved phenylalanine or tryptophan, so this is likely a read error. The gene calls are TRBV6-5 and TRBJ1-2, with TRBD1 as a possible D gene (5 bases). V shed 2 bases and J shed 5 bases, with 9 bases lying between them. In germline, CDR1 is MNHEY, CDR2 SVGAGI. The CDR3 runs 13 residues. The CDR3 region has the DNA TGTGCCAGCAGTTACCGGGCAGGGTATGGCTACACCCTC. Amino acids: CASSYRAGYGYTL.

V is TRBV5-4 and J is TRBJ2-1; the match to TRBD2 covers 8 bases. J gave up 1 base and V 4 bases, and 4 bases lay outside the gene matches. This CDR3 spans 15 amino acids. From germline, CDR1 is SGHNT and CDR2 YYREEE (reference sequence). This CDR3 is CASSAGTSSYNEQFF. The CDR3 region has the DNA TGTGCCAGCAGCGCGGGGACTAGTTCCTACAATGAGCAGTTCTTC.

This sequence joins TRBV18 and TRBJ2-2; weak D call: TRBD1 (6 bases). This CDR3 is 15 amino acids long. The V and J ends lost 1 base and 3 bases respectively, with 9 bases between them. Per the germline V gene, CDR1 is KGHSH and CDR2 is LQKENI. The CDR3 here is CASSPRRTDTGELFF. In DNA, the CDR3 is TGTGCCAGCTCACCACGGAGGACAGACACCGGGGAGCTGTTTTTT.

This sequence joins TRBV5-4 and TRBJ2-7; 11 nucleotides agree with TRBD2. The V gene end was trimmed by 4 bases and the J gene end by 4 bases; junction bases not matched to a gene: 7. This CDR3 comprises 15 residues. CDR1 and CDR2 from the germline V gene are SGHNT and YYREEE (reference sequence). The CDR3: CASSRNSGGGYEQYF. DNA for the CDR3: TGTGCCAGCAGCCGGAATAGCGGGGGGGGATACGAGCAGTACTTC. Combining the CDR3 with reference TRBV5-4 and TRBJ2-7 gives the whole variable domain ETGVTQSPTHLIKTRGQQVTLRCSSQSGHNTVSWYQQALGQGPQFIFQYYREEENGRGNFPPRFSGLQFPNYSSELNVNALELDDSALYLCASSRNSGGGYEQYFGPGTRLTVT.

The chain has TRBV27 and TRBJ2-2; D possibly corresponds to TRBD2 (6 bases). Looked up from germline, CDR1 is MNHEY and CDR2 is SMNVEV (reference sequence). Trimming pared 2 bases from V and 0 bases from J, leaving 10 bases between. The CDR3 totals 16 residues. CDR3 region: CASSLRGGANTGELFF. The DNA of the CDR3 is TGTGCCAGCAGTTTACGGGGAGGCGCGAACACCGGGGAGCTGTTTTTT.

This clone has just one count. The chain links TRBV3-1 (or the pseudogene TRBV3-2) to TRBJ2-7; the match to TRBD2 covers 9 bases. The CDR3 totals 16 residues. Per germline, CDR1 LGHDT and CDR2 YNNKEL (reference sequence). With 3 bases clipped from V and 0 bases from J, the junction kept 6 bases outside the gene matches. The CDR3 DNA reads TGTGCCAGCAGCCATTCTAGCGGGGCGGACTCCTACGAGCAGTACTTC. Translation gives CASSHSSGADSYEQYF.

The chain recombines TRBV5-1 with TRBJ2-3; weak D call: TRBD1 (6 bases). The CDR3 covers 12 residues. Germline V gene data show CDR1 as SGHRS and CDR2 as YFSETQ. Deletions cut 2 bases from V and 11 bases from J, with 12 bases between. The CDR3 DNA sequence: TGCGCCAGCAGCTTTAACAGGGAGTTGCAGTATTTT. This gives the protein CASSFNRELQYF.

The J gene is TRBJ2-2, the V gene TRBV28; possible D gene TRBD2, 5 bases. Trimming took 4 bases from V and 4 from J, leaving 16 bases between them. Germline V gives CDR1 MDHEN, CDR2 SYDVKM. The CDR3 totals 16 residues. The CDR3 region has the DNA TGTGCCAGCAGTTCACCGGGGTCTAGAGGCACCGGGGAGCTGTTTTTT. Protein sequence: CASSSPGSRGTGELFF.

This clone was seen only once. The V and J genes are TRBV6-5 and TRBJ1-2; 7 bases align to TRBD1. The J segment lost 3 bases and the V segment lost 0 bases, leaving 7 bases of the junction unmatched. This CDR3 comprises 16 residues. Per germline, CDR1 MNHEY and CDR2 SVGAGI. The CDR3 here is CASSYSDRVRYYGYTF. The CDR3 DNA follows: TGTGCCAGCAGTTACTCTGACAGGGTTCGGTACTATGGCTACACCTTC.

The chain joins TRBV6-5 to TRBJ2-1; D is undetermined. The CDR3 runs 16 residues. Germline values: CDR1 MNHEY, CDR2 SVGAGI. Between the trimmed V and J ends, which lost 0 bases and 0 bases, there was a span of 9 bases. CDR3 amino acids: CASSYSPASSYNEQFF. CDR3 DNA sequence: TGTGCCAGCAGTTACTCACCAGCGAGCTCCTACAATGAGCAGTTCTTC.

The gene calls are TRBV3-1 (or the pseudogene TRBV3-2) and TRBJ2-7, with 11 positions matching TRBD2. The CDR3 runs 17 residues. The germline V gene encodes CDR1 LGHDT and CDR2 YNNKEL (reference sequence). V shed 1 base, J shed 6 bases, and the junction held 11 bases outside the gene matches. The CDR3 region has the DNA TGTGCCAGCAGCCAAGCATTTACGGGTACTAGCGGGGGCGAGCAGTACTTC. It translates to CASSQAFTGTSGGEQYF.